This is a list of T cell receptor beta chains from one sample in a study of cytomegalovirus exposure and HLA in healthy donors. Assay used: immunoSEQ multiplex PCR; TCRdb lists only in-frame clones, some missing. The sample consists of approximately 160,000 clones, around 70% of them appearing once. Sample: PBMCs. Every receptor here comes from a man aged 18 to 29 in good health and CMV-seropositive. CDR3s include the opening cysteine and the closing phenylalanine or tryptophan. A D gene is named only where the DNA matches it firmly. Size is stated for part of the rows, as once, few or many counts, or as a class when the clone is expanded.

v_gene,abundance,j_gene,d_gene,CDR3nt,CDR3aa
TRBV27,.,TRBJ2-1,TRBD1,TGTGCCAGTTGGGGCCGGGACAGTAATTCAAAGCAGTTCTTC,CASWGRDSNSKQFF
TRBV9,once,TRBJ1-2,TRBD1,TGTGCCAGCAGCGTAGTAAGCAGGGGGAACGATGGCTACACCTTC,CASSVVSRGNDGYTF
TRBV9,few,TRBJ1-4,TRBD1,TGTGCCAGCAGCGGAGGACAGGCGGGGGAAAAACTGTTTTTT,CASSGGQAGEKLFF
TRBV7-2,.,TRBJ2-5,TRBD1,TGTGCCAGCAGCTTAGGAACAGGGGGATACGAGACCCAGTACTTC,CASSLGTGGYETQYF
TRBV5-8,.,TRBJ2-1,TRBD2,TGTGCCAGCAGCTTAGCGGGGGGACCTATAAACTACAATGAGCAGTTCTTC,CASSLAGGPINYNEQFF
TRBV19,.,TRBJ1-4,.,TGTGCCAGTAGTTTCGGACAGAGGCAGGAAAAACTGTTTTTT,CASSFGQRQEKLFF
TRBV9,few,TRBJ2-3,TRBD2,TGTGCCAGCAGCGTAGGGGCTAGCGGGGGACCAGATACGCAGTATTTT,CASSVGASGGPDTQYF
TRBV7-2,.,TRBJ1-1,.,TGTGCCAGCAGCTTCCTGGGGGGGAACACTGAAGCTTTCTTT,CASSFLGGNTEAFF
TRBV6-6,.,TRBJ1-4,.,TGTGCCAGCAGTTACGGTGAGGTCGCAACTAATGAAAAACTGTTTTTT,CASSYGEVATNEKLFF
TRBV9,.,TRBJ1-1,TRBD1,TGTGCCAGCAGCGTAGATGACAGGGGCGTAGGGAACACTGAAGCTTTCTTT,CASSVDDRGVGNTEAFF
TRBV6-5,few,TRBJ1-1,.,TGTGCCAGCAGGAGAGGGATGAACACTGAAGCTTTCTTT,CASRRGMNTEAFF
TRBV14,.,TRBJ2-4,.,TGTGCCAGCAGCCAACGCAGGGGTACGGGAAACATTCAGTACTTC,CASSQRRGTGNIQYF
TRBV10-3,.,TRBJ1-5,.,TGTGCCACCTTGGACCGGGATACTAATCAGCCCCAGCATTTT,CATLDRDTNQPQHF
TRBV18,.,TRBJ1-1,.,TGTGCCAGCTCACCTATGACGTTCGACAGGCCCCAAGCTTTCTTT,CASSPMTFDRPQAFF
TRBV28,.,TRBJ1-2,.,TGTGCCAGCAGTCCCCTGCGGGTCGCAGGGGAATATGGCTACACCTTC,CASSPLRVAGEYGYTF
TRBV28,.,TRBJ1-3,TRBD1,TGTGCCAGCAGTTGGACAGGGGCGGGAAACACCATATATTTT,CASSWTGAGNTIYF
TRBV7-2,.,TRBJ2-2,TRBD2,TGTGCCAGCAGCTTTAGCGGGGGGACCGGGGAGCTGTTTTTT,CASSFSGGTGELFF
TRBV10-3,.,TRBJ2-1,TRBD2,TGTGCCACAACAGTCCTAGCGGGGAACAATGAGCAGTTCTTC,CATTVLAGNNEQFF
TRBV18,.,TRBJ1-1,.,TGTGCCAGCTCACCAGGCGGGCGGAGTTCCGAAGCTTTCTTT,CASSPGGRSSEAFF
TRBV5-4,few,TRBJ2-1,.,TGTGCCAGCAGCCCCGGGTCGGGCAATGAGCAGTTCTTC,CASSPGSGNEQFF
TRBV5-1,.,TRBJ2-2,TRBD2,TGCGCCAGCAGCTGGACGGGACTAGCGGGAGGTTTAAACACCGGGGAGCTGTTTTTT,CASSWTGLAGGLNTGELFF
TRBV28,.,TRBJ2-6,TRBD1,TGTGCCAGCAATACCCCGGGACAGGCTGCCTCTGGGGCCAACGTCCTGACTTTC,CASNTPGQAASGANVLTF
TRBV19,few,TRBJ1-5,TRBD1,TGTGCCAGTAAGGACAGGGTCGGGATGGGTCAGCCCCAGCATTTT,CASKDRVGMGQPQHF
TRBV30,.,TRBJ2-5,.,TGTGCCTGCCTGCGACTAGATTGGGGGCAAGAGACCCAGTACTTC,CACLRLDWGQETQYF
TRBV6-5,.,TRBJ2-2,.,TGTGCCAGCAGTTACTCTTACGGGGGAAACACCGGGGAGCTGTTTTTT,CASSYSYGGNTGELFF
TRBV5-4,.,TRBJ2-1,TRBD1,TGTGCCAGCAGCTTCGGACAGGTTAGCTCCTACAATGAGCAGTTCTTC,CASSFGQVSSYNEQFF
TRBV6-5,.,TRBJ1-5,.,TGTGCCAGGCCTATTATGCGACAGAGCAATCAGCCCCAGCATTTT,CARPIMRQSNQPQHF
TRBV6-6,once,TRBJ1-4,.,TGTGCCAGCAGAGCGACAGCTTCAAATGAAAAACTGTTTTTT,CASRATASNEKLFF
TRBV27,.,TRBJ1-1,.,TGTGCCAGCAGTTTATCGGGGGGCACTGAAGCTTTCTTT,CASSLSGGTEAFF
TRBV28,.,TRBJ1-1,.,TGTGCCAGCAGTTTATCGTCGAACACTGAAGCTTTCTTT,CASSLSSNTEAFF
TRBV5-6,.,TRBJ1-5,.,TGTGCCAGCAGCCTCGGGAGATACAATCAGCCCCAGCATTTT,CASSLGRYNQPQHF
TRBV5-4,.,TRBJ2-1,.,TGTGCCAGCAGCTTGGGGCGGGACTCCTACAATGAGCAGTTCTTC,CASSLGRDSYNEQFF
TRBV9,.,TRBJ2-1,.,TGTGCCAGCAGCGGTGTGAGCAACAATGAGCAGTTCTTC,CASSGVSNNEQFF
TRBV28,once,TRBJ1-1,TRBD1,TGTGCCAGCAGTATACGTGAGACAGGGTTCACTGAAGCTTTCTTT,CASSIRETGFTEAFF
TRBV5-6,once,TRBJ1-1,.,TGTGCCAGCAGCGAGACGGGTATGAACACTGAAGCTTTCTTT,CASSETGMNTEAFF
TRBV9,many,TRBJ1-4,.,TGTGCCAGCAGCGTCGGGACACTGGAAGAAAAACTGTTTTTT,CASSVGTLEEKLFF
TRBV5-1,.,TRBJ1-3,.,TGCGCCAGCAGCTTTGTGGAGGGAGGGCTTTCTGGAAACACCATATATTTT,CASSFVEGGLSGNTIYF
TRBV30,few,TRBJ2-1,.,TGTGCCTGGAGATCCCCGGGAAGTTCCTACAATGAGCAGTTCTTC,CAWRSPGSSYNEQFF
TRBV4-1,.,TRBJ1-1,.,TGCGCCAGCAGCCCCCTGAGCTCCAGCGCTGAAGCTTTCTTT,CASSPLSSSAEAFF
TRBV6-5,.,TRBJ1-4,.,TGTGCCAGCAGTTACTCAGGGGTTGCTAATGAAAAACTGTTTTTT,CASSYSGVANEKLFF
TRBV18,many,TRBJ2-1,TRBD2,TGTGCCAGCTCACTAACTAGCGGCCCATTCAATGAGCAGTTCTTC,CASSLTSGPFNEQFF
TRBV7-2,once,TRBJ2-5,.,TGTGCCAGCAGCTTAGCGCTTATAACGGGATGGGGGACCCAGTACTTC,CASSLALITGWGTQYF
TRBV27,.,TRBJ1-4,TRBD1,TGTGCCAGCAGTTTCGGGACAGTTGGTGAAAAACTGTTTTTT,CASSFGTVGEKLFF
TRBV11-3,.,TRBJ2-2,TRBD1,TGTGCCAGCAGCTCCGACAGGGGGCGGACCGGGGAGCTGTTTTTT,CASSSDRGRTGELFF
TRBV10-3,.,TRBJ2-1,TRBD2,TGTGCCATCAGTGAGTCCGGGACTAGCGGGAGAAGGGAAAGGTACAATGAGCAGTTCTTC,CAISESGTSGRRERYNEQFF
TRBV11-2,many,TRBJ2-1,.,TGTGCCAGCAGCCCCGACAGACCTAATGAGCAGTTCTTC,CASSPDRPNEQFF
TRBV6-5,once,TRBJ2-6,.,TGTGCCAGCAGTTCTCAGTATTTCTCTGGGGCCAACGTCCTGACTTTC,CASSSQYFSGANVLTF
TRBV4-2,.,TRBJ2-5,TRBD2,TGTGCCAGCAGCCAAGATGGGACTAGCGGGGGGGAAGAGACCCAGTACTTC,CASSQDGTSGGEETQYF
TRBV10-2,.,TRBJ2-5,TRBD1,TGCGCCAGCAATTCGGACAGGGCAGAGACCCAGTACTTC,CASNSDRAETQYF
TRBV6-1,.,TRBJ1-5,.,TGTGCCAGCAGTGCAGCTCAGGCTAGCAATCAGCCCCAGCATTTT,CASSAAQASNQPQHF
TRBV2,once,TRBJ1-2,.,TGTGCCAGCAGCCAAGGGGGTGAAAATGGCTACACCTTC,CASSQGGENGYTF
TRBV6-4,.,TRBJ2-1,.,TGTGCCAGCAGAAGTGAGTTCGCAGGGAACTACAATGAGCAGTTCTTC,CASRSEFAGNYNEQFF